Listed below are T cell receptor beta chains from one sample, sequenced in a study of beta chain features in type 1 diabetes. Here immunoSEQ multiplex PCR was the method, and the copy in TCRdb shows in-frame clones only, minus some. The repertoire has about 220,000 clones, 11% of them found once; the top ten carry approximately 1.3%. Source material: central memory CD4+ T cells from blood. These receptors were collected from a man between 18 and 29 years old in good health. The CDR3 runs from the conserved cysteine through the conserved F or W. A D gene is named only where the DNA matches it firmly. Expanded clones get a size class; other rows say once, few or many, or leave the size out.

d_call j_call v_call clone_size cdr3_nt cdr3_aa
NA TRBJ1-1 TRBV29-1 few TGCAGCGTTGAAGCAGGGACAAACACTGAAGCTTTCTTT CSVEAGTNTEAFF
NA TRBJ1-4 TRBV29-1 many TGCAGCGTACAGCCAACTAATGAAAAACTGTTTTTT CSVQPTNEKLFF
TRBD1 TRBJ1-1 TRBV30 NA TGTGCCTGGGGACAGGGGACCACTGAAGCTTTCTTT CAWGQGTTEAFF
NA TRBJ1-1 TRBV30 few TGTGCCTGGAGTAAAATGAACACTGAAGCTTTCTTT CAWSKMNTEAFF
NA TRBJ2-5 TRBV30 few TGTGCCTGGAGTGTATCAGGGGAGGGGACCCAGTACTTC CAWSVSGEGTQYF
NA TRBJ2-5 TRBV18 many TGTGCCAGCTCATCTACAGAGACCCAGTACTTC CASSSTETQYF
TRBD1 TRBJ2-5 TRBV7-9 NA TGTGCCAGCAGCCCTAGTCTGGACAGGGCGCAAGAGACCCAGTACTTC CASSPSLDRAQETQYF
NA TRBJ1-4 TRBV5-6 few TGTGCCAGCAGCTTGGTACGGGCAACTAATGAAAAACTGTTTTTT CASSLVRATNEKLFF
NA TRBJ2-7 TRBV5-1 few TGCGCCAGCAGCGACCTCTACGAGCAGTACTTC CASSDLYEQYF
TRBD1 TRBJ2-5 TRBV5-4 NA TGTGCCAGCAGCGGAACGGGACAGGGTCCAGAGACCCAGTACTTC CASSGTGQGPETQYF
TRBD1 TRBJ2-2 TRBV4-3 NA TGCGCCAGCAGCCAGGCAGACAGGGTCACCGGGGAGCTGTTTTTT CASSQADRVTGELFF
NA TRBJ2-7 TRBV30 few TGTGCCTGGAGTGTACGAGGGGTAAGGGGCGAGCAGTACTTC CAWSVRGVRGEQYF
NA TRBJ1-1 TRBV4-2 NA TGTGCCAGCAGCCAAGCAGGGTCCACTGAAGCTTTCTTT CASSQAGSTEAFF
TRBD1 TRBJ2-7 TRBV15 few TGTGCCACCAGCAGAGAACCGTGGACAGGGGGCAGGGAGCAGTACTTC CATSREPWTGGREQYF
TRBD1 TRBJ1-3 TRBV29-1 NA TGCAGCGCGGACAGGGAAGGTGGAAACACCATATATTTT CSADREGGNTIYF
NA TRBJ2-7 TRBV30 NA TGTGCCTGGACTAACGCCGAGGGTTCCTACGAGCAGTACTTC CAWTNAEGSYEQYF
TRBD1 TRBJ2-6 TRBV19 NA TGTGCCAGTAGTCCCAGGGGGCCGACTGGGGCCAACGTCCTGACTTTC CASSPRGPTGANVLTF
TRBD1 TRBJ2-7 TRBV5-1 NA TGCGCCAGCAACCCTGGACAGGGATTTTACGAGCAGTACTTC CASNPGQGFYEQYF
NA TRBJ2-3 TRBV9 NA TGTGCCAGCAGCGTAGTCGGAGGGGGCACAGATACGCAGTATTTT CASSVVGGGTDTQYF
NA TRBJ1-4 TRBV6-5 few TGTGCCAGCAGTTACCTGCAGGGGAGCGAAAAACTGTTTTTT CASSYLQGSEKLFF